The entry below describes one T cell receptor (beta chain). The specificity of this receptor is unknown. Per-nucleotide qualities are absent, and no much larger clonotype sits a single base away. The collaborating institutions used their own protocols to collect whole blood in K2EDTA tubes. For TCRbeta analysis, collaborator samples were shipped as frozen whole blood, as isolated PBMCs, or as DNA extracted from either sample type. The sample comes from a study of blood T cell repertoires in COVID-19 (TCRdb year 2020). For the study in its entirety: Collaborator samples came from the United States, Italy and Spain and covered acute and convalescent phases of COVID-19. The material from the prospective study consisted of cDNA or gDNA derived from T cells, B-cell-depleted T cells, or PBMCs. The dataset comprised deeply sampled blood TCRbeta repertoires from subjects exposed to, actively infected with, or recovered from COVID-19. The repertoires were released in a freely available public database meant as a resource for research on the immune response to SARS-CoV-2. Samples came from the ongoing ImmuneRACE study (first 160 participants) plus 1,254 subjects from 6 global collaborators. A de-identified subject ID, COVID-19 status, age in years and sex were almost always included in the sample metadata. Where available, HLA class I and class II types were taken from metadata supplied by the sample provider and were not determined by assay-based typing.

For CDR1 and CDR2, the germline V gene (reference sequence) lists MNHEY and SMNVEV. At the junction V is shortened by 2 bases and J by 1 base; bases outside the gene matches: 5. The CDR3 numbers 15 residues from cysteine through phenylalanine. Only CDR3 DNA is held: 45 bases, read in frame from base 1. TCRbeta CDR3 regions were amplified from genomic DNA by means of the immunoSEQ Assay, a bias-controlled multiplex PCR. In the paper's pipeline: The number of nucleated cells in each sample was estimated by amplification of reference gene primers within the assay. To quantify the absolute abundance of each unique TCRbeta CDR3 rearrangement, sequence reads were collapsed and filtered. Productive Simpson clonality was computed per sample as the square root of Simpson's diversity index over productive rearrangements. TCRdb carries this immuneACCESS record with in-frame sequences only. Its versions omit some clonotypes, under half of them owing to an unresolved V gene in the studies checked, with the rest unexplained. V and J calls and clone size are as listed in that table; D and trimming were resolved from the DNA. This sample comprises about 110,000 clones, approximately 70% of them detected only once. Together, the top ten hold about 1.8% of the sample.

Study-wide conclusions, independent of this receptor: Clinical and demographic metadata were provided uncurated, with the amount varying by source and participant.

The chain was built from TRBV27 and TRBJ2-7; 7 middle bases align to TRBD2. The material sequenced was peripheral blood. This sequence was found in a woman aged 40 to 50 with acute or convalescent COVID-19. The CDR3 in this case is CASSLGRAASYEQYF. The bases are TGTGCCAGCAGTTTAGGGAGGGCAGCATCCTACGAGCAGTACTTC.